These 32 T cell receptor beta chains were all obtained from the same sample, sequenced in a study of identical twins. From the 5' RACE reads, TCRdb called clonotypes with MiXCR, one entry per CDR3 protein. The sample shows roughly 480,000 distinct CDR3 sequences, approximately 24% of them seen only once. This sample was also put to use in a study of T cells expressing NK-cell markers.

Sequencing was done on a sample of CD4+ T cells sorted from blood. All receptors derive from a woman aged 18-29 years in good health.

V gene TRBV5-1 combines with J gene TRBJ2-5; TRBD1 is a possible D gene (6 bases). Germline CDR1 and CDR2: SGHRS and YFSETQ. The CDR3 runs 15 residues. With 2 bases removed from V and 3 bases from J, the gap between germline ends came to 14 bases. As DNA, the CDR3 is TGCGCCAGCAGCTTCGGGTCGTCAGGGGAAGAGACCCAGTACTTC. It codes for CASSFGSSGEETQYF.

CDR3 region: CASSKTGGTDTQYF. As DNA, the CDR3 is TGTGCCAGCTCCAAGACAGGGGGAACAGATACGCAGTATTTT. The chain recombines TRBV7-3 with TRBJ2-3; 9 bases line up with TRBD1. V was clipped by 8 bases and J by 3 bases; unmatched bases: 6. Germline V gene data show CDR1 as SGHTA and CDR2 as FQGTGA. The CDR3 totals 14 residues.

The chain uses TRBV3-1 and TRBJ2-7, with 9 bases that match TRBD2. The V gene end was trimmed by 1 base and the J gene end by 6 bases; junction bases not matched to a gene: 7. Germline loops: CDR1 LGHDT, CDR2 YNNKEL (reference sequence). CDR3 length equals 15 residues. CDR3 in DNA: TGTGCCAGCAGCCAAGGTGGCGGGGGGGCAGGCGAGCAGTACTTC. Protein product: CASSQGGGGAGEQYF.

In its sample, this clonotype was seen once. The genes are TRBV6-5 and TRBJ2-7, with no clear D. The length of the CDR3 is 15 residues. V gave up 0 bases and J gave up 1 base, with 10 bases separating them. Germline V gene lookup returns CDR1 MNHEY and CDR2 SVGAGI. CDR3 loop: CASSYSSRLSYEQYF. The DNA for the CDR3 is TGTGCCAGCAGTTACTCCTCCAGACTTTCCTACGAGCAGTACTTC.

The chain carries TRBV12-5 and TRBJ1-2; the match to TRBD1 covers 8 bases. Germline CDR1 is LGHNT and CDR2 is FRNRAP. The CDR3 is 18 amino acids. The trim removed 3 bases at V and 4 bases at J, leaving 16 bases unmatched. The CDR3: CASGLRTGQVAFGYGYTF. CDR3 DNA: TGTGCTAGTGGTTTACGAACGGGACAGGTAGCGTTTGGCTATGGCTACACCTTC.

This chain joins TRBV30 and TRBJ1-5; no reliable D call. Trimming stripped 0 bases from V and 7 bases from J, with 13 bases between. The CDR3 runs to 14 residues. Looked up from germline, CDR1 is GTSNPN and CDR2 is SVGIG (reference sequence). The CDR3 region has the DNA TGTGCCTGGAGTGTACCTCACCTCAGGCAGCCCCAGCATTTT. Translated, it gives CAWSVPHLRQPQHF.

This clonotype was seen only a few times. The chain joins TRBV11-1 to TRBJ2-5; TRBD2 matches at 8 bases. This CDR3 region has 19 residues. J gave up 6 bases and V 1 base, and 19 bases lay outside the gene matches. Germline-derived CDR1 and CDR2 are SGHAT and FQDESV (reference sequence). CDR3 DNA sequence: TGTGCCAGCAGCTTAGAAGGGACTAGGGTTACTCTACACGCGAAGACCCAGTACTTC. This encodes CASSLEGTRVTLHAKTQYF.

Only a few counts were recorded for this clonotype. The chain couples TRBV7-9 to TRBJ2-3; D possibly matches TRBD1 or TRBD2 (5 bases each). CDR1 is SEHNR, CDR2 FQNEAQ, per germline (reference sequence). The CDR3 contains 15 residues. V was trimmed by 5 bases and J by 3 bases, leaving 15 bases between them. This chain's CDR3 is CASSPIWGKTDTQYF. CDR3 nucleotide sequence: TGTGCCAGCAGCCCCATATGGGGGAAGACAGATACGCAGTATTTT.

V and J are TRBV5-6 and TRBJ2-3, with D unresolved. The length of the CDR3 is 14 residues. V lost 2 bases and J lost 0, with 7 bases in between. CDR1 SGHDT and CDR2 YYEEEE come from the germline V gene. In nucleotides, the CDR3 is TGTGCCAGCAGCTTTAGCCCTAGCACAGATACGCAGTATTTT. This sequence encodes CASSFSPSTDTQYF.

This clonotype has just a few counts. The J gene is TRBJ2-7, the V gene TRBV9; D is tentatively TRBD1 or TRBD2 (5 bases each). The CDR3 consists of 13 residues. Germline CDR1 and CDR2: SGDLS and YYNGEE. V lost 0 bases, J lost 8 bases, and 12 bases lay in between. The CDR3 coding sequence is TGTGCCAGCAGCGTAGATTGGGGGAGACAGCAGTACTTC. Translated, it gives CASSVDWGRQQYF.

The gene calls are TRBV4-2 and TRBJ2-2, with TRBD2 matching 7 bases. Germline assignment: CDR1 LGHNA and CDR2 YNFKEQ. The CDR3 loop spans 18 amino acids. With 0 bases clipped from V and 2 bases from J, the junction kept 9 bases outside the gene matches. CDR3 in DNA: TGTGCCAGCAGCCAAGATAAGGGGCTAGCGGTTAACACCGGGGAGCTGTTTTTT. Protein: CASSQDKGLAVNTGELFF.

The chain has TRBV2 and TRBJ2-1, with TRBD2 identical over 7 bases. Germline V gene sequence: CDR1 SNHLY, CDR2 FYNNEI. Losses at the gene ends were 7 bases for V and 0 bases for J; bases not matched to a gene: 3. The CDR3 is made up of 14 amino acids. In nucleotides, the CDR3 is TGTGCCAGCAAAGGCGGGGGCTCCTACAATGAGCAGTTCTTC. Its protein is CASKGGGSYNEQFF.

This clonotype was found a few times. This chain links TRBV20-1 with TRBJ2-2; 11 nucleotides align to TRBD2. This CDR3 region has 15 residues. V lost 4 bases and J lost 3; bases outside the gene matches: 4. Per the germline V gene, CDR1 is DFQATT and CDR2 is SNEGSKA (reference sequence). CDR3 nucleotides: TGCAGTGCTACTGGACTAGCGGGCTACACCGGGGAGCTGTTTTTT. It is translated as CSATGLAGYTGELFF.

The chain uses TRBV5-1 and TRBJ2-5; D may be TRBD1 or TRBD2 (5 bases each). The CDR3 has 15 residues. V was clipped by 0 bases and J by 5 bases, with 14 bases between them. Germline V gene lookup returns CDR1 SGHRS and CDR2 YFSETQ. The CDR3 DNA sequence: TGCGCCAGCAGCTTGGAGGACACTAGAAAGGAGACCCAGTACTTC. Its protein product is CASSLEDTRKETQYF. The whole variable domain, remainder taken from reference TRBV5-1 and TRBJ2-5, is KAGVTQTPRYLIKTRGQQVTLSCSPISGHRSVSWYQQTPGQGLQFLFEYFSETQRNKGNFPGRFSGRQFSNSRSEMNVSTLELGDSALYLCASSLEDTRKETQYFGPGTRLLVL.

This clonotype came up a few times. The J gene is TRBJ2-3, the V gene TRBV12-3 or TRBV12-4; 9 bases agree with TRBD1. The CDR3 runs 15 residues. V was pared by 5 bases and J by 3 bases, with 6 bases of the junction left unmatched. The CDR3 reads CASSRGTGKTDTQYF. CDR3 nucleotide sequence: TGTGCCAGCAGTAGAGGGACAGGGAAGACAGATACGCAGTATTTT.

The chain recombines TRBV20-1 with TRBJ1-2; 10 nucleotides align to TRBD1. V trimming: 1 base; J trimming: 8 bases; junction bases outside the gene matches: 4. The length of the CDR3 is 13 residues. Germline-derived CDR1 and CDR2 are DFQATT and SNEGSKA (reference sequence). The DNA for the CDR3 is TGCAGTGCTAGAGGGGGACAGGGGAACGGCTACACCTTC. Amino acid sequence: CSARGGQGNGYTF.

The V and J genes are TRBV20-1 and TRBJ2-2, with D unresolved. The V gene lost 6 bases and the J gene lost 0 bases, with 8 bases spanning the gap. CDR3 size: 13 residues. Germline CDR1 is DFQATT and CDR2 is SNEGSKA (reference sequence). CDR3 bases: TGCAGTGCCATGTCCCCGAACACCGGGGAGCTGTTTTTT. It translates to CSAMSPNTGELFF.

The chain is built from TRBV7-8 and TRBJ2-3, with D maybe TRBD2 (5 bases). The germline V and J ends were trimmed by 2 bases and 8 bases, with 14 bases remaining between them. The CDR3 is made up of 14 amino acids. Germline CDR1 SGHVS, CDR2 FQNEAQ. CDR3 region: CASSLWGVTGTQYF. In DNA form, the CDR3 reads TGTGCCAGCAGCTTATGGGGAGTTACGGGTACGCAGTATTTT.

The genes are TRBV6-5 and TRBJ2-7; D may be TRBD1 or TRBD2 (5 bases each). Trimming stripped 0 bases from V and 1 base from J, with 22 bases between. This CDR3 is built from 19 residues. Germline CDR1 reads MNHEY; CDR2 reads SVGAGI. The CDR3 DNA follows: TGTGCCAGCAGTTACTCGAATCTTGACCTCGGGGCCCGATCCTACGAGCAGTACTTC. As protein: CASSYSNLDLGARSYEQYF.

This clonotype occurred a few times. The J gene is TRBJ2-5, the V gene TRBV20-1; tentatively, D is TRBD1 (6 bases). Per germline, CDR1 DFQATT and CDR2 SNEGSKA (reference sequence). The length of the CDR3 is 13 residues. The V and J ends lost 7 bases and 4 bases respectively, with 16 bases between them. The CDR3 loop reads CSVNQGYGETQYF. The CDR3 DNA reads TGCAGTGTAAATCAGGGGTATGGAGAGACCCAGTACTTC.

CDR3 in amino acids: CASSQLQGRETQYF. The CDR3 nucleotides read TGTGCCAGCAGCCAACTACAGGGACGAGAGACCCAGTACTTC. J is TRBJ2-5 and V is TRBV14; possibly TRBD1 for D (6 bases). Trimming left V 2 bases short and J 4 bases short, with 11 bases between. This CDR3 spans 14 amino acids. From germline, CDR1 is SGHDN and CDR2 FVKESK. Looking up the rest from reference TRBV14 and TRBJ2-5 gives the full variable domain: EAGVTQFPSHSVIEKGQTVTLRCDPISGHDNLYWYRRVMGKEIKFLLHFVKESKQDESGMPNNRFLAERTGGTYSTLKVQPAELEDSGVYFCASSQLQGRETQYFGPGTRLLVL.

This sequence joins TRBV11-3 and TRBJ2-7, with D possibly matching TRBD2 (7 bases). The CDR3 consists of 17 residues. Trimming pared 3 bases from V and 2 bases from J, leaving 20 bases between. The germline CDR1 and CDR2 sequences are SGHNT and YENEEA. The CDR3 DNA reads TGTGCCAGCAGCTTTGGGGGAGGGACACATACGACCTACGAGCAGTACTTC. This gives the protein CASSFGGGTHTTYEQYF.

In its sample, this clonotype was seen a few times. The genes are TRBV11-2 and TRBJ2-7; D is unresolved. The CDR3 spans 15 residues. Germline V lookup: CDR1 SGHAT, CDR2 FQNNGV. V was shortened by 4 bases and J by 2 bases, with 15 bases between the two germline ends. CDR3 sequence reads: CASSSGMWGTYEQYF. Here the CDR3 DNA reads TGTGCCAGCAGCTCCGGAATGTGGGGAACCTACGAGCAGTACTTC.

The CDR3 loop is CSARAALANSYNEQFF. CDR3 DNA sequence: TGCAGTGCTAGAGCCGCCCTAGCGAATTCCTACAATGAGCAGTTCTTC. The chain links TRBV20-1 to TRBJ2-1; possibly TRBD2 for D (6 bases). Germline V CDR1 and CDR2: DFQATT, SNEGSKA (reference sequence). Between the trimmed V and J ends, which lost 1 base and 1 base, there was a span of 14 bases. The CDR3 runs to 16 residues.

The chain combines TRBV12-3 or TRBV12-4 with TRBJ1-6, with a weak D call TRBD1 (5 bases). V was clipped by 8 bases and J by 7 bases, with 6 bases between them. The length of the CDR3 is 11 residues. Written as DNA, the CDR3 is TGTGCCAGCGGGGGGAATTCACCCCTCCACTTT. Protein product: CASGGNSPLHF.

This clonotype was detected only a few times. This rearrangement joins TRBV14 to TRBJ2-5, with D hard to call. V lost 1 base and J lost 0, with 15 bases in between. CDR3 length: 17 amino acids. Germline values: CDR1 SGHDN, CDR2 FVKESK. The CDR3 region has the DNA TGTGCCAGCAGCCAAGGGGCTCGATCTTCGAACCAAGAGACCCAGTACTTC. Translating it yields CASSQGARSSNQETQYF.

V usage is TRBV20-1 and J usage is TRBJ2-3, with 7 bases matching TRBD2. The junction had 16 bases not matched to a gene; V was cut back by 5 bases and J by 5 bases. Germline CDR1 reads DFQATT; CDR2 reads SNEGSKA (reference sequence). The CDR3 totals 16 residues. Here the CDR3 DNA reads TGCAGTGCTCCCTCCCTCAGCGGGGCGGTGGAAGATACGCAGTATTTT. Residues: CSAPSLSGAVEDTQYF.

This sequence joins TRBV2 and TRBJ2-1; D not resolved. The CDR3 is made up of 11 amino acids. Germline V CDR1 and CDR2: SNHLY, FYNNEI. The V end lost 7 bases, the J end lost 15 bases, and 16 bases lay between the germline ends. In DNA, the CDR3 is TGTGCCAGCACCGTAGAGATGAACCCGTTCTTC. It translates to CASTVEMNPFF.

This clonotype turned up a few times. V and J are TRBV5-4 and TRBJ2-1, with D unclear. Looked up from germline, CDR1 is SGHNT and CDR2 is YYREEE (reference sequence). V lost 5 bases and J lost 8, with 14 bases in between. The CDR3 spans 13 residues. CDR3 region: CASSLTPPDEQFF. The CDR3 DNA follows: TGTGCCAGCAGTTTGACCCCTCCGGATGAGCAGTTCTTC.

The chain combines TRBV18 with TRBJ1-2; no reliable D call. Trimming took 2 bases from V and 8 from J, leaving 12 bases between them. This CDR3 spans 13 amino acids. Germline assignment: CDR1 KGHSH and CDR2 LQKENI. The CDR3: CASSPAAYEGYTF. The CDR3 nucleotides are TGTGCCAGCTCACCAGCAGCGTATGAGGGCTACACCTTC.

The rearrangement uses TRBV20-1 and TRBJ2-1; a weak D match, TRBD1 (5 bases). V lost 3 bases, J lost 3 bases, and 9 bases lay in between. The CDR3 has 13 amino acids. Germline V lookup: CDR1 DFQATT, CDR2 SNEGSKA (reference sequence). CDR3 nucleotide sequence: TGCAGTGCTAGTAGAGGACACTACAATGAGCAGTTCTTC. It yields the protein CSASRGHYNEQFF.

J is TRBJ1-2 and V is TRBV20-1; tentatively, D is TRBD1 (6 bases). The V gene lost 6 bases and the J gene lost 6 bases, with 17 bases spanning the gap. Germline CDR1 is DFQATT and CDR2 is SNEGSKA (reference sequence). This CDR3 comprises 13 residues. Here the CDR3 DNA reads TGCAGTGCAGACTTAGGGGGATCCGATGGCTACACCTTC. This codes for CSADLGGSDGYTF.